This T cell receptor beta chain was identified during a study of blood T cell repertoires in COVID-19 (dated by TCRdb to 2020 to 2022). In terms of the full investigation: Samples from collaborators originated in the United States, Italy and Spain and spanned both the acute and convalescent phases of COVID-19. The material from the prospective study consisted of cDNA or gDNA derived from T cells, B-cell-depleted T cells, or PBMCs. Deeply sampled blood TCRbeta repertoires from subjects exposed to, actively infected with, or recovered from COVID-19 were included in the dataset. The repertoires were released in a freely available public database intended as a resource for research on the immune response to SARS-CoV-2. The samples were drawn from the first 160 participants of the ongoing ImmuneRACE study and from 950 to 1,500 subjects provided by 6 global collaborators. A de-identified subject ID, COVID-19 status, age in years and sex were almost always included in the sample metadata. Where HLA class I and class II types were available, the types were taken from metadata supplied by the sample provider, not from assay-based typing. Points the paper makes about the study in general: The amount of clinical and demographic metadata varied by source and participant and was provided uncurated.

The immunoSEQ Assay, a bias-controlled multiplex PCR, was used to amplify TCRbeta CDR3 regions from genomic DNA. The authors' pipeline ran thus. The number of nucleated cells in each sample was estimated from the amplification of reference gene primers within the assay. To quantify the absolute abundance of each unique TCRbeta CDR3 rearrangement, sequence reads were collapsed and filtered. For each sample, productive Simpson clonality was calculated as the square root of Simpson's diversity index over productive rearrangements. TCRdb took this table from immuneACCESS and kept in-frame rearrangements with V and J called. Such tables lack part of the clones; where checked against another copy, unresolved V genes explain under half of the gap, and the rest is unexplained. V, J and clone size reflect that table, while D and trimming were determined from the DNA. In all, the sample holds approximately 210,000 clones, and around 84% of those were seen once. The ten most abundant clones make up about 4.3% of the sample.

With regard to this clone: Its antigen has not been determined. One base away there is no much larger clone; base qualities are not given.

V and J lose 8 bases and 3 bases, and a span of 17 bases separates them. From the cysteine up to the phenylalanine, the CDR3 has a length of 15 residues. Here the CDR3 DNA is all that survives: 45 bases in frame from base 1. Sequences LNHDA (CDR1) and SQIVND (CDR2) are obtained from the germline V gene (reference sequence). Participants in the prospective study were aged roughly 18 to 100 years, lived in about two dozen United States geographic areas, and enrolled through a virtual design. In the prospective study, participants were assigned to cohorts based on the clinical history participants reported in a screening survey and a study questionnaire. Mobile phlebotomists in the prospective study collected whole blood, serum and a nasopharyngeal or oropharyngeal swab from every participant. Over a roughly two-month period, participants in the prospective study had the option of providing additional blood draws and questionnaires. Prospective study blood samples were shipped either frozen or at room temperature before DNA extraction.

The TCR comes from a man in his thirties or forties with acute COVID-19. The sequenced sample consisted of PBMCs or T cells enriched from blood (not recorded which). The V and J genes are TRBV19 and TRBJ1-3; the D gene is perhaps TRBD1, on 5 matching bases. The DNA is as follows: TGTGCCAGTTCCCTCGGTCGGGGGAGTGGAAACACCATATATTTT. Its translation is CASSLGRGSGNTIYF.